The 6 T cell receptor beta chains listed next were all sequenced from one sample in a study of OX40 agonist ivuxolimab in advanced cancers. TCRdb's copy holds only in-frame clones and misses some; the assay was immunoSEQ multiplex PCR. Of over 55,000 clones in the sample, 86% were seen once. Material: CD4+ or CD8+ T cells sorted from blood, obtained in a trial of the OX40 agonist ivuxolimab. The receptor source for this set is an adult with an advanced solid tumor such as melanoma, head and neck, liver or kidney cancer.

The chain employs TRBV19 and TRBJ2-5; TRBD1 aligns across 9 bases. Trimming removed 6 bases from V and 2 bases from J; junction bases left unmatched: 7. In germline, CDR1 is LNHDA, CDR2 SQIVND (reference sequence). The CDR3 totals 15 residues. CDR3 in amino acids: CASRSGTGTQETQYF. The CDR3 nucleotides read TGTGCCAGTAGGTCGGGGACAGGGACACAAGAGACCCAGTACTTC.

The rearrangement uses TRBV25-1 and TRBJ1-1, with D perhaps TRBD1 (5 bases). The germline gives CDR1 MGHDK, CDR2 SYGVNS. Trimming cost V 6 bases and J 2 bases, with 10 bases left between them. The length of the CDR3 is 13 residues. DNA of the CDR3: TGTGCCAGCAGGCAGGGCGAAAACACTGAAGCTTTCTTT. This sequence encodes CASRQGENTEAFF.

This chain uses TRBV7-2 with TRBJ1-2; D is uncertain. Germline V CDR1 and CDR2: SGHTA, FQGNSA. CDR3 size: 12 residues. V lost 5 bases and J lost 6, with 10 bases in between. CDR3 amino acids: CASSLVRNGYTF. The CDR3 DNA sequence: TGTGCCAGCAGCCTAGTCCGGAATGGCTACACCTTC.

This chain uses TRBV15 with TRBJ1-5; TRBD1 might be the D (6 bases). The germline V gene has CDR1 LNHNV and CDR2 YYDKDF (reference sequence). CDR3 length equals 13 residues. Trimming shortened V by 4 bases and J by 6 bases, and 10 bases separated the two germline ends. As DNA, the CDR3 is TGTGCCACCAGCATAGGGGGGGGTCAGCCCCAGCATTTT. This sequence encodes CATSIGGGQPQHF.

This clone was recorded a few times. The rearrangement links TRBV10-3 to TRBJ1-5; D is uncertain. Trimming removed 7 bases at V and 2 bases at J, with 12 bases between. The CDR3 is made up of 14 amino acids. The germline gives CDR1 ENHRY, CDR2 SYGVKD. CDR3 sequence: CAITISPGNQPQHF. The CDR3 nucleotides are TGTGCCATCACAATTTCCCCTGGCAATCAGCCCCAGCATTTT.

This clone appeared once. This chain connects TRBV29-1 to TRBJ2-1; perhaps TRBD1 as D (5 bases). CDR1 and CDR2 (germline): SQVTM, ANQGSEA. This CDR3 spans 11 amino acids. V dropped 2 bases and J dropped 12 bases, with 11 bases sitting between them. The CDR3 reads CSVEKGVGQFF. Written as DNA, the CDR3 is TGCAGCGTTGAAAAAGGGGTCGGGCAGTTCTTC.